This T cell receptor (beta chain) originates from a study of T cells in severe cutaneous drug reactions. As regards this clonotype: The antigen remains undetermined.

Overall study findings and caveats: All seven CBZ-SJS/TEN blister samples shared a public TCRbeta CDR3 at mean about 15%. Blister cells averaged approximately 32% and PBMC about 4.9% TRBV12-4 in carbamazepine-induced Stevens-Johnson syndrome or toxic epidermal necrolysis patients.

Bulk and single-cell libraries used iRepertoire multiplex PCR with TCR subtype-specific primers. TCRdb processed the multiplex PCR reads again and assigns one entry to each CDR3 protein, with no DNA. The listing records around 2,500 distinct CDR3 sequences. This CDR3 is built from 15 residues. In germline, CDR1 is SQVTM, CDR2 ANQGSEA. Sequenced patients had Stevens-Johnson syndrome or toxic epidermal necrolysis caused by carbamazepine. The source of this sequence is a human donor with toxic epidermal necrolysis, a severe cutaneous drug reaction. The rearrangement links TRBV29-1 to TRBJ2-1; the TCRdb call, TRBD1, lacks DNA for checking. Sequencing was performed on cells from a skin blister. CDR3 region: CSAQGTNSHLGEQFF.